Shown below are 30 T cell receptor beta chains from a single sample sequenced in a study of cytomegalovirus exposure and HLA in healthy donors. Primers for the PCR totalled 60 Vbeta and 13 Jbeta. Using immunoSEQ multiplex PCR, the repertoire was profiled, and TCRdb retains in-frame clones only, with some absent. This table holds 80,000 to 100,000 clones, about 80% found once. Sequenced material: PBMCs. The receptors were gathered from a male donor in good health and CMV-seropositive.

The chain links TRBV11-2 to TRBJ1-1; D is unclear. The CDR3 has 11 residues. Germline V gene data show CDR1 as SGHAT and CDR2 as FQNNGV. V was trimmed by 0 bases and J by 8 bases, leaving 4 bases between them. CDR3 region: CASSLDMEAFF. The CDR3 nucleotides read TGTGCCAGCAGCTTAGATATGGAAGCTTTCTTT.

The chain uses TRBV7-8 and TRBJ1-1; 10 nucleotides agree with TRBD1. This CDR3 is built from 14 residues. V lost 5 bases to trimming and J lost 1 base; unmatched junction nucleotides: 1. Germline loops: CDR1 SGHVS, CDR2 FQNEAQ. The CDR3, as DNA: TGTGCCAGCAGCCGGGACAGGGGGAACACTGAAGCTTTCTTT. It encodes CASSRDRGNTEAFF.

DNA for the CDR3: TGTGCCAGCAGTTACTCACCGGGACAGGGAAACGAGCAGTACTTC. Translation: CASSYSPGQGNEQYF. This chain joins TRBV6-5 and TRBJ2-7; the match to TRBD1 covers 9 bases. The CDR3 spans 15 residues. The J segment lost 5 bases and the V segment lost 0 bases, leaving 5 bases of the junction unmatched. Looked up from germline, CDR1 is MNHEY and CDR2 is SVGAGI.

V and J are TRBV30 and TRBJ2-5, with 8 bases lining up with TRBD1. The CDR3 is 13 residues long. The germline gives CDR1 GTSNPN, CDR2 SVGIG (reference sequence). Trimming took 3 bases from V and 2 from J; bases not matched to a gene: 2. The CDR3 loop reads CAWSTGGQETQYF. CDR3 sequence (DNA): TGTGCCTGGAGCACAGGGGGTCAAGAGACCCAGTACTTC.

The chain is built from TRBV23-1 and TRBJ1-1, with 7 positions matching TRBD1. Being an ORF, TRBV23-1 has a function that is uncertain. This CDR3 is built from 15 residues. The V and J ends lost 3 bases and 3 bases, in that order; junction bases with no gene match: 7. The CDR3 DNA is TGCGCCAGCAGTCACGAAGATGGACAGGACACTGAAGCTTTCTTT. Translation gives CASSHEDGQDTEAFF.

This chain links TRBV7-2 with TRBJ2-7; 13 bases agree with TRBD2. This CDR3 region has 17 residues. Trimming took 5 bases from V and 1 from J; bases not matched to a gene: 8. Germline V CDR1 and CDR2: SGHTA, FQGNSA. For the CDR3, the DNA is TGTGCCAGCAGCCGTTACGTGACTAGCGGGGGGTCCTACGAGCAGTACTTC. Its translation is CASSRYVTSGGSYEQYF. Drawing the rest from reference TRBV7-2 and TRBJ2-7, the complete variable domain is GAGVSQSPSNKVTEKGKDVELRCDPISGHTALYWYRQSLGQGLEFLIYFQGNSAPDKSGLPSDRFSAERTGGSVSTLTIQRTQQEDSAVYLCASSRYVTSGGSYEQYFGPGTRLTVT.

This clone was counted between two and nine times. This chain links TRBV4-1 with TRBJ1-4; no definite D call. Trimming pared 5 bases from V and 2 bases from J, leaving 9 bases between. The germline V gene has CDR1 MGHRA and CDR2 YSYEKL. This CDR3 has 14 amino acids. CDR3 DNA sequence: TGCGCCAGCAGCTCTTTTAGCACTAATGAAAAACTGTTTTTT. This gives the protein CASSSFSTNEKLFF.

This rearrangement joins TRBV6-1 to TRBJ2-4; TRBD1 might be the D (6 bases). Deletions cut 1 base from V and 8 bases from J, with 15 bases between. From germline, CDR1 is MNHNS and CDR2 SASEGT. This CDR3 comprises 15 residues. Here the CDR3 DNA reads TGTGCCAGCAGTGAAGGTGGGGGCAGGGTCGACATTCAGTACTTC. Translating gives CASSEGGGRVDIQYF.

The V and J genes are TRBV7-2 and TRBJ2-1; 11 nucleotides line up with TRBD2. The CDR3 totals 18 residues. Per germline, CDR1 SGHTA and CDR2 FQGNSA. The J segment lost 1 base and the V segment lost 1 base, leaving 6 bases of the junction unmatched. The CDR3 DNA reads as TGTGCCAGCAGCTTAGAGGGTAGCGGGGGGGTATCCTACAATGAGCAGTTCTTC. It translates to CASSLEGSGGVSYNEQFF.

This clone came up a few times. The CDR3 region is CASSRTAVREAFF. DNA for the CDR3: TGTGCCAGCAGCAGAACCGCCGTCAGGGAAGCTTTCTTT. The chain combines TRBV6-5 with TRBJ1-1, with D unresolved. CDR1 and CDR2 from the germline V gene are MNHEY and SVGAGI. Trimming pared 6 bases from V and 8 bases from J, leaving 16 bases between. The CDR3 is 13 residues long.

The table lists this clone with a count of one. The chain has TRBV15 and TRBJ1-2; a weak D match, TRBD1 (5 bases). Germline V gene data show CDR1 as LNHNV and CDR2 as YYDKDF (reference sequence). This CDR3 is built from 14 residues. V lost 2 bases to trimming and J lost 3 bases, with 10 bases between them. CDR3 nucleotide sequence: TGTGCCACCAGCAGAACAGGACAAGACTATGGCTACACCTTC. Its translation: CATSRTGQDYGYTF.

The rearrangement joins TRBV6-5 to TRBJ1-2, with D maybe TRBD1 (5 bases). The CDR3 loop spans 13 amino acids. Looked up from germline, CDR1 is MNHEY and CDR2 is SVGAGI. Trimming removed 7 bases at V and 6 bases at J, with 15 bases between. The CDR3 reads CASNSGSGHGYTF. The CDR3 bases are TGTGCCAGCAACTCGGGCTCAGGGCATGGCTACACCTTC.

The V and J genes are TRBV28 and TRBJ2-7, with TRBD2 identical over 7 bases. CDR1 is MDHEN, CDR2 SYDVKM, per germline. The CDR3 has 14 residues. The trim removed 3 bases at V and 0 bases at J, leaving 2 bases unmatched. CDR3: CASSFPGGSYEQYF. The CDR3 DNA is TGTGCCAGCAGTTTCCCGGGGGGCTCCTACGAGCAGTACTTC.

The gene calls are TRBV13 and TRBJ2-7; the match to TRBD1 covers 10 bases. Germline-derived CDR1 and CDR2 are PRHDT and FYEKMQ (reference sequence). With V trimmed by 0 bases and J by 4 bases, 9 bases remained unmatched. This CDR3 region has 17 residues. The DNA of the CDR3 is TGTGCCAGCAGCTTAGGCTCAACGGGACAGGGGATTTACGAGCAGTACTTC. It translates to CASSLGSTGQGIYEQYF. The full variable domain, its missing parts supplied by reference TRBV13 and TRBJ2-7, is AAGVIQSPRHLIKEKRETATLKCYPIPRHDTVYWYQQGPGQDPQFLISFYEKMQSDKGSIPDRFSAQQFSDYHSELNMSSLELGDSALYFCASSLGSTGQGIYEQYFGPGTRLTVT.

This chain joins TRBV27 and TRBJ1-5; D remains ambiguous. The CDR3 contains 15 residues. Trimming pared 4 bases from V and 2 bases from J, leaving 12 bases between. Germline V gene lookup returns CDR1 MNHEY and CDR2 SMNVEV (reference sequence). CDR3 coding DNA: TGTGCCAGCAGTTCGCTGTCAGGCGGCAATCAGCCCCAGCATTTT. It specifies CASSSLSGGNQPQHF.

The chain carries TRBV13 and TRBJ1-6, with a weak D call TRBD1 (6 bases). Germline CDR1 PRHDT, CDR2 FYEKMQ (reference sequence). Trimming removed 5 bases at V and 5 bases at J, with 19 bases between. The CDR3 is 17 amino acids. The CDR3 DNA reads TGTGCCAGCAGCCCCAGAAGCAGGGGTTCCCATAATTCACCCCTCCACTTT. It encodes CASSPRSRGSHNSPLHF. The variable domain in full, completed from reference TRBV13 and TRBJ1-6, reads AAGVIQSPRHLIKEKRETATLKCYPIPRHDTVYWYQQGPGQDPQFLISFYEKMQSDKGSIPDRFSAQQFSDYHSELNMSSLELGDSALYFCASSPRSRGSHNSPLHFGNGTRLTVT.

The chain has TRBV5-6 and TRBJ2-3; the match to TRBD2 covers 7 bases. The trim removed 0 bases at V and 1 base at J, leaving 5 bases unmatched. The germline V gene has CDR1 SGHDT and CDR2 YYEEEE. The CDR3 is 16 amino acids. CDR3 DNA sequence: TGTGCCAGCAGCTTGGACCGGCTAGCGGGCACAGATACGCAGTATTTT. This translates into CASSLDRLAGTDTQYF.

CDR3 sequence reads: CASSLGLAGSYEQYF. The CDR3, as DNA: TGTGCCAGCAGCTTGGGACTAGCGGGGTCCTACGAGCAGTACTTC. The rearrangement links TRBV5-6 to TRBJ2-7; TRBD2 aligns across 11 bases. J lost 1 base, V lost 0 bases, and 0 bases had no gene match. The CDR3 is 15 residues long. Per germline, CDR1 SGHDT and CDR2 YYEEEE.

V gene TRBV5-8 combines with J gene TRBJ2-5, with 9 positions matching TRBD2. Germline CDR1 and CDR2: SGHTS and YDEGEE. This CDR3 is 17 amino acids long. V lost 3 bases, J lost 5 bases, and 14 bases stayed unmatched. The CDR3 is CASSSLLISGGKETQYF. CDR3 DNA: TGTGCCAGCAGCTCTCTTTTGATTAGCGGGGGAAAGGAGACCCAGTACTTC. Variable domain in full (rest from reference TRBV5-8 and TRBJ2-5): EAGVTQSPTHLIKTRGQQATLRCSPISGHTSVYWYQQALGLGLQFLLWYDEGEERNRGNFPPRFSGRQFPNYSSELNVNALELEDSALYLCASSSLLISGGKETQYFGPGTRLLVL.

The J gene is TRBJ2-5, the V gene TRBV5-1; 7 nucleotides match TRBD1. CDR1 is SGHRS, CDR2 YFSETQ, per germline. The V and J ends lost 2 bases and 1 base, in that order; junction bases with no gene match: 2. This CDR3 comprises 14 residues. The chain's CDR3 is CASSFTGAQETQYF. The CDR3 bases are TGCGCCAGCAGCTTTACAGGGGCCCAAGAGACCCAGTACTTC.

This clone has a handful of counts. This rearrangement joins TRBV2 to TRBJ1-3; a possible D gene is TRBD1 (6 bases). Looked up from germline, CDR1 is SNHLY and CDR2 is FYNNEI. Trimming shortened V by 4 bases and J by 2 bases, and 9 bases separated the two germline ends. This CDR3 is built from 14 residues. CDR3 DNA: TGTGCCAGCAGTGCCAGGGGTCCTGGAAACACCATATATTTT. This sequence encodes CASSARGPGNTIYF.

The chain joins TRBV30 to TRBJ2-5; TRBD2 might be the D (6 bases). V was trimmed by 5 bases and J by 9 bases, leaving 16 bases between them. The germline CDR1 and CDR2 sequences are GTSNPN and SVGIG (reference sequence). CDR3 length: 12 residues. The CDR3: CAWRRGKWAQYF. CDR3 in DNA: TGTGCCTGGCGACGGGGGAAATGGGCCCAGTACTTC.

CDR3 sequence (DNA): TGTGCCAGCAGTGACTCGACATCGCCTGGAAACACCATATATTTT. Its protein is CASSDSTSPGNTIYF. The chain couples TRBV6-4 to TRBJ1-3, with D hard to call. This CDR3 has 15 amino acids. Germline V gives CDR1 MRHNA, CDR2 SNTAGT. Trimming shortened V by 0 bases and J by 2 bases, and 8 bases separated the two germline ends.

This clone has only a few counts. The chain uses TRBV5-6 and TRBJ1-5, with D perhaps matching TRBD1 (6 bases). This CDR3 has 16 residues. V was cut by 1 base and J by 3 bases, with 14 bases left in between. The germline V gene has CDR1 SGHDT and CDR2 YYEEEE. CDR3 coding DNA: TGTGCCAGCAGCTTGAGGGGCAGGGGCGACAATCAGCCCCAGCATTTT. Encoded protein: CASSLRGRGDNQPQHF.

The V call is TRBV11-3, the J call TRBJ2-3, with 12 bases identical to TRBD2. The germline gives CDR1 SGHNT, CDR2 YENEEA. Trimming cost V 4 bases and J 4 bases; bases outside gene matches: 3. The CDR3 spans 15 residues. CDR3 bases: TGTGCCAGCAGCTCACTAGCGGGGGGCCCAGATACGCAGTATTTT. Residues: CASSSLAGGPDTQYF.

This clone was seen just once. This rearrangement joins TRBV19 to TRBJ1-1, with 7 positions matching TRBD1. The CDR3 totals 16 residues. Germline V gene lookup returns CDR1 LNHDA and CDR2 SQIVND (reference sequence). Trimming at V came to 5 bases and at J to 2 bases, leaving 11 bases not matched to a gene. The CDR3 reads CASSDRQGKRNTEAFF. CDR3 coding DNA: TGTGCCAGTAGTGATAGACAGGGCAAAAGAAACACTGAAGCTTTCTTT.

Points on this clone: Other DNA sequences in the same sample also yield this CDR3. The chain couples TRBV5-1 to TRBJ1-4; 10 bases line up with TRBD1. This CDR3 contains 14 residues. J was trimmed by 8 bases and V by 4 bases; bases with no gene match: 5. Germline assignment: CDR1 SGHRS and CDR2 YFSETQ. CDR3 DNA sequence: TGCGCCAGCAGCCCGGGACAGGGGCGGGAAAAACTGTTTTTT. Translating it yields CASSPGQGREKLFF.

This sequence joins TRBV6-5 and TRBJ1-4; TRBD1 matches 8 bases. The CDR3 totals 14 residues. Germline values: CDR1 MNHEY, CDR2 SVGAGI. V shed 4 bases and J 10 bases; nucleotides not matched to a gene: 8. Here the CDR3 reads CASSLAGGRGKLFF. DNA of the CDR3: TGTGCCAGCAGTTTGGCAGGGGGCAGGGGAAAACTGTTTTTT.

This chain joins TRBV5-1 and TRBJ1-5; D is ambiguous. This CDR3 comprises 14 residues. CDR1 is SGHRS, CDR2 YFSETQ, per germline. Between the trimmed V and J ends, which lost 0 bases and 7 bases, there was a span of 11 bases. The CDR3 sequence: CASSLDGGEQPQHF. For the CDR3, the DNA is TGCGCCAGCAGCTTGGACGGTGGAGAACAGCCCCAGCATTTT.

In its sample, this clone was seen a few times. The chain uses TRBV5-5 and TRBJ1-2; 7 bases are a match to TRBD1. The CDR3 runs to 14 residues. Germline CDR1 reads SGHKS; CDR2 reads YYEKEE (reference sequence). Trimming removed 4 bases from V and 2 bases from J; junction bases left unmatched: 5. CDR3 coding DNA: TGTGCCAGCAGCCACAAGGGACAGAACTATGGCTACACCTTC. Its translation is CASSHKGQNYGYTF.